Given below is one T cell receptor beta chain in context. The germline V gene encodes CDR1 SGHRS and CDR2 YFSETQ. V lost 6 bases, J lost 2 bases, and 5 bases stayed unmatched. This CDR3 has 16 residues. The sample belongs to a study of blood T cell repertoires in COVID-19. Study background: T cells, B-cell-depleted T cells, or PBMCs supplied cDNA or gDNA.

Methods used by the authors: Estimation of nucleated cell counts relied on the amplification of reference gene primers. The repertoire was sequenced with immunoSEQ multiplex PCR; TCRdb's copy has only in-frame clones and lacks some. V, J and clone size are those of that table, while D and trimming were read from the DNA. The table includes a few hundred thousand clones, roughly 84% detected once. Sample: peripheral blood. V and J are TRBV5-1 and TRBJ2-5; 15 bases are a match to TRBD2. This receptor was identified in a man aged 50-60 years with active or convalescent COVID-19. CDR3 sequence reads: CASNPGLAGGQETQYF. CDR3 in DNA: TGCGCCAGCAACCCGGGACTAGCGGGGGGACAAGAGACCCAGTACTTC.